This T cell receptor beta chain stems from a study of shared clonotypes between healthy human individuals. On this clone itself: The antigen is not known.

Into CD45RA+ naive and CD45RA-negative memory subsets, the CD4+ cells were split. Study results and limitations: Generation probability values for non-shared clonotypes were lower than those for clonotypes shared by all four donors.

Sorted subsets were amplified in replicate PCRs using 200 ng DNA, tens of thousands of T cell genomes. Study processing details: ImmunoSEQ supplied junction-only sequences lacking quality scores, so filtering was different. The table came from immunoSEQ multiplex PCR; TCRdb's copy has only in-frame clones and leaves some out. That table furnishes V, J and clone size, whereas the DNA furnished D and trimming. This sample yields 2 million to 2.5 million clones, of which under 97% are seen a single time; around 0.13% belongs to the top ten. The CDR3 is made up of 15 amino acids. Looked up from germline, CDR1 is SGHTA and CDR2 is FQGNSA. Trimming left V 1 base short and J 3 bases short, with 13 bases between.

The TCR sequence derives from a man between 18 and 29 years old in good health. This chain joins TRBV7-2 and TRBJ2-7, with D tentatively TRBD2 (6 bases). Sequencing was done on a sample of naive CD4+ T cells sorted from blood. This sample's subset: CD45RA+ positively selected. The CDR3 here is CASSLEAGPVYEQYF. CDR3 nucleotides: TGTGCCAGCAGCTTAGAGGCGGGGCCCGTCTACGAGCAGTACTTC.